The next 2 T cell receptor beta chains were all read from a single sample in a study of human T cells and chemical hapten exposure. Each CDR3 protein is one row after TCRdb ran MiXCR on the RACE reads. The table lists roughly 80,000 distinct CDR3 sequences, 8.6% of them singletons, with 1.5% to 2% in the top ten. As to time point: healthy volunteer bleed at 6 weeks. RNA extraction used unfractionated whole blood as the source of total RNA. Sample: whole blood. These receptors came from a female donor in good health. Some clones in this sample may be carry-over from other donors' samples.

The J gene is TRBJ1-5, the V gene TRBV7-8; D remains unclear. Trimming took 2 bases from V and 0 from J, leaving 14 bases between them. Germline CDR1 SGHVS, CDR2 FQNEAQ. The CDR3 has 17 residues. The CDR3 is CASSLWVSVPSNQPQHF. The CDR3 bases are TGTGCCAGCAGCTTATGGGTTTCAGTTCCTAGCAATCAGCCCCAGCATTTT.

This clonotype was counted ten times or more. This chain links TRBV3-1 with TRBJ2-7, with D possibly being TRBD1 or TRBD2 (5 bases each). Trimming stripped 4 bases from V and 1 base from J, with 11 bases between. The length of the CDR3 is 14 residues. CDR1 and CDR2 (germline): LGHDT, YNNKEL (reference sequence). CDR3 residues: CASSLTRGSYEQYF. CDR3 bases: TGTGCCAGCAGCCTTACTAGGGGTTCCTACGAGCAGTACTTC.